Listed here is a single T cell receptor (beta chain). Its antigen is currently unknown. This record belongs to a study of cytotoxic CD8 clonotypes in ibrutinib-treated CLL. Points from the study as a whole: Pretreatment clonality was elevated relative to age-matched healthy donors and paralleled circulating CD8+ T-cell counts. Sampling times, which were not matched between the groups, differed between sustained-remission patients and progressing patients. Clonality rose at ibrutinib response, held steady in sustained remission, and fell toward baseline at progression.

Here immunoSEQ multiplex PCR was the method, and the copy in TCRdb shows in-frame clones only, minus some. This table has about 200,000 clones, approximately 75% appearing once. The V gene lost 4 bases and the J gene lost 7 bases, with 11 bases spanning the gap. The germline CDR1 and CDR2 sequences are SGDLS and YYNGEE. CDR3 length: 12 residues. This sequence originates from a human donor with chronic lymphocytic leukemia. The rearrangement uses TRBV9 and TRBJ1-2; perhaps TRBD1 as D (6 bases). This sample comprised PBMCs, obtained after 12 months of ibrutinib treatment. This CDR3 reads CASSLGGFGYTF. In nucleotides, the CDR3 is TGTGCCAGCAGCCTGGGGGGCTTTGGCTACACCTTC.